The 26 T cell receptor beta chains below all came from one sample that was sequenced in a study of blood T cell repertoires in COVID-19. Clones were sequenced by immunoSEQ multiplex PCR, and TCRdb holds only the in-frame ones, with some missing. Of about 68,000 clones listed, roughly 87% are singletons. The material sequenced was peripheral blood. Source of these receptors: a man aged 50-59 years with active COVID-19.

CDR3 in DNA: TGTGCCAGCTCACCGACAGGGGCGAACACTGAAGCTTTCTTT. Translation: CASSPTGANTEAFF. This sequence joins TRBV18 and TRBJ1-1; 8 bases map to TRBD1. The V gene's germline CDR1 is KGHSH and CDR2 LQKENI. CDR3 size: 14 residues. Trimming took 3 bases from V and 1 from J; bases not matched to a gene: 1.

The chain recombines TRBV15 with TRBJ1-2; D possibly corresponds to TRBD1 (6 bases). The CDR3 sequence is 12 residues long. Germline assignment: CDR1 LNHNV and CDR2 YYDKDF (reference sequence). V was clipped by 0 bases and J by 8 bases, with 7 bases between them. The CDR3 loop is CATSRDQGGYTF. The CDR3 DNA is TGTGCCACCAGCAGAGATCAGGGGGGCTACACCTTC.

The chain uses TRBV6-6 and TRBJ1-5; possibly TRBD1 for D (5 bases). This CDR3 spans 12 amino acids. V was clipped by 4 bases and J by 8 bases, with 9 bases between them. Germline V gene lookup returns CDR1 MNHNY and CDR2 SVGAGI (reference sequence). CDR3 sequence: CASSLIREPQHF. The CDR3 DNA sequence: TGTGCCAGCAGTTTGATCAGGGAGCCCCAGCATTTT.

The CDR3, as DNA: TGTGCCAGTAGTCACGGAAACAGAGTGAACACTGAAGCTTTCTTT. This sequence encodes CASSHGNRVNTEAFF. The chain combines TRBV19 with TRBJ1-1; D is uncertain. The CDR3 has 15 residues. Germline CDR1 reads LNHDA; CDR2 reads SQIVND (reference sequence). V was clipped by 5 bases and J by 0 bases, with 13 bases between them.

CDR3 bases: TGTGCCAGTAGTATCGGGAGCTCGGTGGGTTCTGAAGCTTTCTTT. Translating gives CASSIGSSVGSEAFF. This rearrangement joins TRBV19 to TRBJ1-1; no clear D gene. This CDR3 has 15 residues. Germline V CDR1 and CDR2: LNHDA, SQIVND (reference sequence). The ends were cut back, 3 bases at V and 6 bases at J, with 17 bases in the middle.

The chain is built from TRBV21-1 and TRBJ1-2; TRBD1 is taken as the D call from the table, unchecked against the DNA. TRBV21-1 counts as a pseudogene. The CDR3 length is 20 residues. The CDR3 DNA sequence: TGTGCCAGCAGCGAATCAGGGACAGGGGGCCCGAAAGGAGGTAACTATGGCTACACCTTC. As protein: CASSESGTGGPKGGNYGYTF.

J is TRBJ1-1 and V is TRBV11-2, with D perhaps TRBD1 (6 bases). The germline V and J ends were trimmed by 7 bases and 1 base, with 13 bases remaining between them. Germline V CDR1 and CDR2: SGHAT, FQNNGV. The CDR3 extends over 14 amino acids. CDR3 bases: TGTGCCAGCACCCGGGACAAACAGAACACTGAAGCTTTCTTT. The encoded protein is CASTRDKQNTEAFF.

This clone was counted a few times. The rearrangement uses TRBV5-1 and TRBJ1-5; the D gene is possibly TRBD1 (5 bases). Germline values: CDR1 SGHRS, CDR2 YFSETQ. CDR3 length: 15 residues. V was cut by 0 bases and J by 5 bases, with 12 bases left in between. The CDR3 sequence: CASSLDGQGYQPQHF. The CDR3 nucleotides read TGCGCCAGCAGCTTGGACGGGCAGGGCTATCAGCCCCAGCATTTT. Complete variable domain (other parts from reference TRBV5-1 and TRBJ1-5): KAGVTQTPRYLIKTRGQQVTLSCSPISGHRSVSWYQQTPGQGLQFLFEYFSETQRNKGNFPGRFSGRQFSNSRSEMNVSTLELGDSALYLCASSLDGQGYQPQHFGDGTRLSIL.

This clone turned up a few times. V gene TRBV2 combines with J gene TRBJ1-6; D gene unclear. In germline, CDR1 is SNHLY, CDR2 FYNNEI. The CDR3 extends over 14 amino acids. Trimming took 5 bases from V and 17 from J, leaving 22 bases between them. CDR3 DNA sequence: TGTGCCAGCAGTCAACAACAGCCTAACTCCCTAATCCACTTT. It codes for CASSQQQPNSLIHF.

The chain is built from TRBV6-5 and TRBJ1-1, with 10 bases identical to TRBD1. CDR1 is MNHEY, CDR2 SVGAGI, per germline. V lost 7 bases, J lost 7 bases, and 9 bases stayed unmatched. The CDR3 extends over 14 amino acids. The CDR3 region has the DNA TGTGCCAGCAAAGCACGACAGGGGGCCAATGAAGCTTTCTTT. It is translated as CASKARQGANEAFF.

This chain connects TRBV19 to TRBJ1-2, with a weak D call TRBD1 (6 bases). Germline V lookup: CDR1 LNHDA, CDR2 SQIVND (reference sequence). Trimming removed 5 bases at V and 8 bases at J, with 12 bases between. The CDR3 has 12 residues. As DNA, the CDR3 is TGTGCCAGTAGTTTCATACAGGGCGGCTACACCTTC. As protein: CASSFIQGGYTF.

CDR3 DNA: TGTGCCAGCAGCCCGGACAGCCAAAGGGAGCTGTTTTTT. Its protein is CASSPDSQRELFF. The gene calls are TRBV5-6 and TRBJ2-2, with D tentatively TRBD1 (6 bases). Trimming took off 4 bases at V and 9 bases at J, with 13 bases between the two ends. The V gene's germline CDR1 is SGHDT and CDR2 YYEEEE. CDR3 length: 13 residues.

The gene calls are TRBV7-9 and TRBJ2-4; D gene ambiguous. The CDR3 extends over 16 amino acids. Trimming cost V 1 base and J 0 bases, with 10 bases left between them. In germline, CDR1 is SEHNR, CDR2 FQNEAQ (reference sequence). The CDR3 bases are TGTGCCAGCAGCTTAGGGGCAGGTATAGCCAAAAACATTCAGTACTTC. Protein sequence: CASSLGAGIAKNIQYF.

The rearrangement joins TRBV2 to TRBJ1-6, with D perhaps TRBD1 (6 bases). The V end lost 6 bases, the J end lost 0 bases, and 15 bases lay between the germline ends. The CDR3 loop spans 17 amino acids. Per germline, CDR1 SNHLY and CDR2 FYNNEI. Here the CDR3 reads CASRGAVHSSYNSPLHF. Here the CDR3 DNA reads TGTGCCAGCAGGGGGGCAGTTCACAGCTCCTATAATTCACCCCTCCACTTT. The full variable domain, rest sourced from reference TRBV2 and TRBJ1-6, is EPEVTQTPSHQVTQMGQEVILRCVPISNHLYFYWYRQILGQKVEFLVSFYNNEISEKSEIFDDQFSVERPDGSNFTLKIRSTKLEDSAMYFCASRGAVHSSYNSPLHFGNGTRLTVT.

The chain has TRBV18 and TRBJ2-1; D is uncertain. Trimming removed 0 bases from V and 4 bases from J, with 7 bases in between. Germline assignment: CDR1 KGHSH and CDR2 LQKENI. The CDR3 length is 14 residues. As DNA, the CDR3 is TGTGCCAGCTCACCACCCCAGTCTTACAATGAGCAGTTCTTC. The encoded protein is CASSPPQSYNEQFF.

The rearrangement links TRBV6-5 to TRBJ1-2; perhaps TRBD1 as D (5 bases). The CDR3 runs to 13 residues. Germline V CDR1 and CDR2: MNHEY, SVGAGI. V lost 6 bases to trimming and J lost 7 bases, with 15 bases between them. In DNA form, the CDR3 reads TGTGCCAGCAGATTCCGGGGGTCCGGTGGCTACACCTTC. It yields the protein CASRFRGSGGYTF.

V gene TRBV28 combines with J gene TRBJ2-7; D is possibly TRBD2 (5 bases). V lost 3 bases and J lost 2, with 14 bases in between. The CDR3 has 15 residues. CDR1 and CDR2 from the germline V gene are MDHEN and SYDVKM. The CDR3 is CASSFSGGLPYEQYF. For the CDR3, the DNA is TGTGCCAGCAGTTTCTCGGGCGGACTCCCCTACGAGCAGTACTTC.

The chain employs TRBV6-1 and TRBJ1-5; TRBD1 matches at 9 bases. The CDR3 runs 16 residues. J gave up 4 bases and V 4 bases, and 8 bases lay outside the gene matches. CDR1 is MNHNS and CDR2 is SASEGT in the germline V gene. CDR3: CASSGGTGRPNQPQHF. CDR3 nucleotide sequence: TGTGCCAGCAGTGGAGGGACAGGGCGGCCAAATCAGCCCCAGCATTTT.

The V and J genes are TRBV2 and TRBJ2-3; 15 bases fit TRBD2. Unmatched junction bases numbered 3, after V lost 6 bases and J lost 2 bases. From germline, CDR1 is SNHLY and CDR2 FYNNEI. This CDR3 region has 16 residues. CDR3 coding DNA: TGTGCCAGCAGGTGGACTAGCGGGGGGGACACAGATACGCAGTATTTT. Translation gives CASRWTSGGDTDTQYF.

The J gene is TRBJ2-3, the V gene TRBV15, with 11 bases aligning to TRBD2. CDR3 length: 19 residues. Germline lookup yields CDR1 LNHNV and CDR2 YYDKDF (reference sequence). The V segment lost 3 bases and the J segment 0 bases; nucleotides outside the gene matches: 11. CDR3: CATSRSRLAGPLSTDTQYF. CDR3 DNA sequence: TGTGCCACCAGCAGGTCGAGACTAGCGGGACCTCTGAGCACAGATACGCAGTATTTT.

The chain employs TRBV25-1 and TRBJ1-1, with 7 positions matching TRBD1. The V and J ends lost 2 bases and 5 bases, in that order; junction bases with no gene match: 14. Germline V CDR1 and CDR2: MGHDK, SYGVNS. The CDR3 loop spans 17 amino acids. Written as DNA, the CDR3 is TGTGCCAGCAGTGAAAGGGGGATGACAGGGTTAAGGACTGAAGCTTTCTTT. It yields the protein CASSERGMTGLRTEAFF.

The genes are TRBV2 and TRBJ2-3; tentative D call: TRBD2 (6 bases). Looked up from germline, CDR1 is SNHLY and CDR2 is FYNNEI. This CDR3 is 16 amino acids long. Trimming removed 4 bases at V and 4 bases at J, with 18 bases between. In nucleotides, the CDR3 is TGTGCCAGCAGTGTGAGTGGGCGGGGCAATGCAGATACGCAGTATTTT. As protein: CASSVSGRGNADTQYF.

The chain employs TRBV19 and TRBJ2-3; D not certain. The CDR3 loop spans 14 amino acids. Germline CDR1 and CDR2: LNHDA and SQIVND (reference sequence). The V and J ends lost 2 bases and 0 bases respectively, with 6 bases between them. The CDR3, as DNA: TGTGCCAGTAGTATATCTACCAGCACAGATACGCAGTATTTT. Protein: CASSISTSTDTQYF.

V gene TRBV5-4 combines with J gene TRBJ1-2, with unresolved D. The germline CDR1 and CDR2 sequences are SGHNT and YYREEE (reference sequence). There are 13 residues in the CDR3. With 0 bases removed from V and 10 bases from J, the gap between germline ends came to 13 bases. Written as DNA, the CDR3 is TGTGCCAGCAGCTTGGAACCCAGGCCCCTCTACACCTTC. Its protein is CASSLEPRPLYTF.

As DNA, the CDR3 is TGTGCCAGCAGCCTTAAAGAGACCCAGTACTTC. Residues: CASSLKETQYF. The chain couples TRBV3-1 (or the pseudogene TRBV3-2) to TRBJ2-5; D not resolved. The CDR3 covers 11 residues. Germline V lookup: CDR1 LGHDT, CDR2 YNNKEL (reference sequence). V shed 4 bases and J shed 3 bases, with 3 bases lying between them.

This clone has just one count. V usage is TRBV12-3 or TRBV12-4 and J usage is TRBJ2-7; tentatively, D is TRBD1 (6 bases). The CDR3 is 12 residues long. V was cut by 4 bases and J by 5 bases, with 9 bases left in between. CDR3 in DNA: TGTGCCAGCAGTTACAGGGCCCACGAGCAGTACTTC. This encodes CASSYRAHEQYF.